The rows below give T cell receptor beta chains drawn from one sample of a study of T-cell reconstitution after alpha-beta-depleted transplantation in children. TCRdb recomputed calls from the PCR reads with MiXCR, one row per CDR3 protein. Here the sample spans about 420,000 distinct CDR3 sequences, about a sixth being singletons. The sample consisted of PBMCs, mostly from graft donor cells, taken 360 days after TCRalphabeta/CD19-depleted stem cell transplant. These receptors were collected from a boy under two years old who had a stem cell transplant for Wiskott-Aldrich syndrome, so the T cells may come from the graft donor. CDR3s include the opening cysteine and the closing phenylalanine or tryptophan.

v_call	cdr3_aa
TRBV12-3/TRBV12-4	CASSPRQYYGYTF
TRBV29-1	CSVNRGQEDTQYF
TRBV21-1	CASSKVRRERNNEQFF
TRBV4-1	CASSQRGGHRTGELFF
TRBV5-1	CASRGEGRDTEAFF
TRBV5-1	CASSLGRGGREQYF
TRBV4-2	CASSQRETLGLAGVREQFF
TRBV12-3/TRBV12-4	CASSLWGDEKLFF
TRBV14	CASSQPGQGRDGYTF
TRBV7-9	CASSLFPSGRIGNEQFF
TRBV20-1	CSARGVAQETQYF
TRBV7-2	CASSLLSPPSGTDTQYF
TRBV5-1	CASSLVTGYQETQYF
TRBV3-1	CASSAGTSGYTDTQYF
TRBV7-2	CATRTRDWNNEQFF
TRBV27	CASTVVGVLGSPLHF
TRBV28	CASSLGGKGSSYEQYF
TRBV7-2	CASSLSPGLAGNEQFF
TRBV5-1	CASSLVLGEQFF
TRBV20-1	CSASRLAVSSGELFF
TRBV6-5	CASSYQGSSYNEQFF
TRBV7-2	CASSPTSAGGYGYTF
TRBV5-1	CASSLVSAGANVLTF
TRBV18	CASSPTRLGLFF
TRBV5-1	CASSFTGELFF
TRBV6-2/TRBV6-3	CASSYQRERTDTQYF
TRBV28	CASSLYGTGLYNEQFF
TRBV20-1	CSARALGAGVYTGELFF
TRBV25-1	CASTAGGSLGGTQYF
TRBV7-2	CASSSRGRGWVTQYF
TRBV7-2	CASSLEAGGREQYF
TRBV7-9	CASRSIDTIYF
TRBV4-3	CASSQDWERADTQYF
TRBV5-1	CASSLGGGDTEAFF
TRBV12-3/TRBV12-4	CASRRRVAREAKNIQYF
TRBV7-6	CASSGRADYNSPLHF
TRBV15	CATSINEKLFF
TRBV10-3	CAISETGAANEKLFF
TRBV5-1	CASSLSATVFYEQYF
TRBV7-2	CASGNSGLGKTGELFF
TRBV15	CATSRDQVYEQYF
TRBV12-3/TRBV12-4	CASSLDTPPTGELFF
TRBV12-3/TRBV12-4	CASSLGGRLTYEQYF
TRBV10-3	CAISESDRATYNEQFF
TRBV5-1	CASSLLPGQGRVNAGEHNEQFF
TRBV6-5	CASSYSSGGETQYF
TRBV24-1	CATSDTTEYGQYF
TRBV11-2	CASSLTSDTGETQYF
TRBV5-1	CASSSGTSGITETQYF
TRBV4-1	CASSRLAAGNEQFF
TRBV24-1	CATTASGSTDTQYF
TRBV12-3/TRBV12-4	CASSLAASEPGQGISGANVLTF
TRBV6-2/TRBV6-3	CASRTSDRYNEQFF
TRBV5-1	CASRRLAGSDTQYF
TRBV18	CASSPDYPVEQFF
TRBV6-8	CASSYSRPGQGDYEQYF
TRBV12-3/TRBV12-4	CASSSARRTDTQYF
TRBV10-3	CAISESGQGRLNIQYF